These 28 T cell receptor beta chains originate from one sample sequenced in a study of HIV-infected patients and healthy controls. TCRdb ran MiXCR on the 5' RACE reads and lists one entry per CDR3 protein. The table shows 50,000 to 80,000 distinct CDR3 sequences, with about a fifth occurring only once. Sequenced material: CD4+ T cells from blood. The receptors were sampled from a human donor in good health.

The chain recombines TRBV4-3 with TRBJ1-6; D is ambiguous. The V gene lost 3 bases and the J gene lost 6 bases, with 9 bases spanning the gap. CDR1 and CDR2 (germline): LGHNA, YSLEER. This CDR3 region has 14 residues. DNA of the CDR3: TGCGCCAGCAGCCAGCAGGAGGCTAATTCACCCCTCCACTTT. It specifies CASSQQEANSPLHF.

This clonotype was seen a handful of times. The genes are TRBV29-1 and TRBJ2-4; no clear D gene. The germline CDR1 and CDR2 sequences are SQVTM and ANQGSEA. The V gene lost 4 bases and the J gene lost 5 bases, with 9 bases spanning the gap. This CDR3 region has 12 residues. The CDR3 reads CSVGEYQNIQYF. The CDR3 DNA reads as TGCAGCGTTGGAGAGTACCAAAACATTCAGTACTTC.

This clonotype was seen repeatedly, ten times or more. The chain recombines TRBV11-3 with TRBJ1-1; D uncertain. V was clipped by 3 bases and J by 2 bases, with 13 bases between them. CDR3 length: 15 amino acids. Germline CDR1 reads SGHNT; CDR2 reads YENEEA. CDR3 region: CASSFGQVRNTEAFF. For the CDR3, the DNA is TGTGCCAGCAGCTTCGGGCAGGTGAGAAACACTGAAGCTTTCTTT.

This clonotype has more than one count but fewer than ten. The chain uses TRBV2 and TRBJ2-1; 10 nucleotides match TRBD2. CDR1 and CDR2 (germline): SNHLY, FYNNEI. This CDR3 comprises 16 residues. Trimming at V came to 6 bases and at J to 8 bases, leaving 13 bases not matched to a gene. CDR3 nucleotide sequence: TGTGCCAGCAGACTCGCTAGCGGGAGCCCCCCGGATGAGCAGTTCTTC. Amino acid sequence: CASRLASGSPPDEQFF.

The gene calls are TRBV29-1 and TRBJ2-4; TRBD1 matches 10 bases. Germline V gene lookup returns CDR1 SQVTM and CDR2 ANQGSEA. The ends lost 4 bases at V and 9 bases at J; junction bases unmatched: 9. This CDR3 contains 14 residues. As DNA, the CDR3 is TGCAGCGTTGGGGCTGGGACAGGGGTAGGCATTCAGTACTTC. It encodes CSVGAGTGVGIQYF.

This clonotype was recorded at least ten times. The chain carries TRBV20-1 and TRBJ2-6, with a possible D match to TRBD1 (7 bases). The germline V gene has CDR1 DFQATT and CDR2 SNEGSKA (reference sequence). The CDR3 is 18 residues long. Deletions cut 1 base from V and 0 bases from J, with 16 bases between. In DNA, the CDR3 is TGCAGTGCTAGAGGGGGTGCGGGACAGAGCTCTGGGGCCAACGTCCTGACTTTC. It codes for CSARGGAGQSSGANVLTF.

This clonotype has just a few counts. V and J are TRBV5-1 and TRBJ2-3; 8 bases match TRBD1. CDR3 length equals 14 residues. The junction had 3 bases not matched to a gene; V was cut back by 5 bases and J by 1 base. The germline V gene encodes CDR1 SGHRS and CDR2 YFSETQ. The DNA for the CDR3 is TGCGCCAGCAGACCGGGACAGGGCACAGATACGCAGTATTTT. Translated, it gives CASRPGQGTDTQYF.

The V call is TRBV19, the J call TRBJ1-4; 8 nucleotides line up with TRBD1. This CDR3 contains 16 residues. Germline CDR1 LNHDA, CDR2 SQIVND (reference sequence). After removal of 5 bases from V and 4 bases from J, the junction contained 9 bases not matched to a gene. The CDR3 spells CASSARQGRGNEKLFF. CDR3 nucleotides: TGTGCCAGTAGTGCCCGACAGGGGCGCGGTAATGAAAAACTGTTTTTT.

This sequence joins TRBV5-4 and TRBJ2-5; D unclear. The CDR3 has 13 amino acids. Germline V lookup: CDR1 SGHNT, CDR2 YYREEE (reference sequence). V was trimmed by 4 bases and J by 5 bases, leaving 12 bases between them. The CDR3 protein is CASSVGYRETQYF. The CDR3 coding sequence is TGTGCCAGCAGCGTGGGGTATCGGGAGACCCAGTACTTC. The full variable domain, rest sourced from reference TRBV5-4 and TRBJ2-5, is ETGVTQSPTHLIKTRGQQVTLRCSSQSGHNTVSWYQQALGQGPQFIFQYYREEENGRGNFPPRFSGLQFPNYSSELNVNALELDDSALYLCASSVGYRETQYFGPGTRLLVL.

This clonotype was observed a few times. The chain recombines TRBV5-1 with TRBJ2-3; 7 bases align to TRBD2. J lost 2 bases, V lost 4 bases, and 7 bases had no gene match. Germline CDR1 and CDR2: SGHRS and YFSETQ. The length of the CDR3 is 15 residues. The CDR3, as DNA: TGCGCCAGCAGCAACGACGGGGGGACCACAGATACGCAGTATTTT. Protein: CASSNDGGTTDTQYF.

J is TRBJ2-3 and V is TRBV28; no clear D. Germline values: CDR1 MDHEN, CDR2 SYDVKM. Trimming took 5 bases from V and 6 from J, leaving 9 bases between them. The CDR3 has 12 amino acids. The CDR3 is CASSQKSDTQYF. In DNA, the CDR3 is TGTGCCAGCAGTCAGAAGTCCGATACGCAGTATTTT.

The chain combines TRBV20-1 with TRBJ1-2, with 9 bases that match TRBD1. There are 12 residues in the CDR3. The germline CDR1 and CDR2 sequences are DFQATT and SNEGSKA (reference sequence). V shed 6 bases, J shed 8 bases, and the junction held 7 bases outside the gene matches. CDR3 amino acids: CSASGTGQGYTF. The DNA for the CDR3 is TGCAGTGCAAGTGGGACAGGGCAAGGCTACACCTTC.

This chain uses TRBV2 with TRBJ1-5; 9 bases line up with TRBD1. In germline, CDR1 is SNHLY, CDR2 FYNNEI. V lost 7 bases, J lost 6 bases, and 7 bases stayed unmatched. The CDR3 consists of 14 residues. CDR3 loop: CASKLDRGGQPQHF. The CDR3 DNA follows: TGTGCCAGCAAACTGGACAGGGGAGGTCAGCCCCAGCATTTT. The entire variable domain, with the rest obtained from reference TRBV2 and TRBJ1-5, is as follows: EPEVTQTPSHQVTQMGQEVILRCVPISNHLYFYWYRQILGQKVEFLVSFYNNEISEKSEIFDDQFSVERPDGSNFTLKIRSTKLEDSAMYFCASKLDRGGQPQHFGDGTRLSIL.

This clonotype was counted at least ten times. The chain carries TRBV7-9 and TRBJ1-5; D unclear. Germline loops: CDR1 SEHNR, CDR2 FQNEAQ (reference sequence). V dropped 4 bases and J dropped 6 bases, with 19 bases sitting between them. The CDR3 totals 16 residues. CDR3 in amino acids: CASSSIDGLLSQPQHF. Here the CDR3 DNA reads TGTGCCAGCAGCTCTATCGACGGGTTACTAAGTCAGCCCCAGCATTTT.

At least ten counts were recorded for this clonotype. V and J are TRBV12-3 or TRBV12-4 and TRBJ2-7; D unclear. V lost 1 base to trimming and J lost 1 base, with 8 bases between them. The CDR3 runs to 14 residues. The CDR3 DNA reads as TGTGCCAGCAGTTTAGGTTGGACGTCCTACGAGCAGTACTTC. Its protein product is CASSLGWTSYEQYF.

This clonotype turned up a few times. CDR3 in amino acids: CSLARGRQETQYF. DNA for the CDR3: TGCAGCCTGGCGCGCGGTCGGCAAGAGACCCAGTACTTC. This chain connects TRBV29-1 to TRBJ2-5; D not resolved. Trimming pared 8 bases from V and 2 bases from J, leaving 15 bases between. CDR3 length equals 13 residues. CDR1 is SQVTM and CDR2 is ANQGSEA in the germline V gene. Full variable domain (missing parts from reference TRBV29-1 and TRBJ2-5): SAVISQKPSRDICQRGTSLTIQCQVDSQVTMMFWYRQQPGQSLTLIATANQGSEATYESGFVIDKFPISRPNLTFSTLTVSNMSPEDSSIYLCSLARGRQETQYFGPGTRLLVL.

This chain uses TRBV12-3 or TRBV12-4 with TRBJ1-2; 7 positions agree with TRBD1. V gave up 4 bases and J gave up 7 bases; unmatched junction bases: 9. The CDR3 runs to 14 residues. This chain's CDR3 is CASSSTGRVRGYTF. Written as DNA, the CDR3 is TGTGCCAGCAGTTCGACAGGGAGAGTCCGTGGCTACACCTTC.

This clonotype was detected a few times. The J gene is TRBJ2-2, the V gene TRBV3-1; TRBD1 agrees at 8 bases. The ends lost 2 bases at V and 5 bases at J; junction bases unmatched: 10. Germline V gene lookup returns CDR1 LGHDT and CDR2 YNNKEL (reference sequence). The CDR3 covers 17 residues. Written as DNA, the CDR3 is TGTGCCAGCAGCCAAAACCGCGGACAGGGTGGGACCGGGGAGCTGTTTTTT. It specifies CASSQNRGQGGTGELFF.

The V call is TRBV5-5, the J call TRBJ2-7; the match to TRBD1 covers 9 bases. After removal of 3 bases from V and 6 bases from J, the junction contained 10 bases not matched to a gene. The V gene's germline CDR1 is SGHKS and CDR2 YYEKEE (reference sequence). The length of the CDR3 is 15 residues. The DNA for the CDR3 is TGTGCCAGCAGCTCGCCAAGGACAGGGGAACGCGAGCAGTACTTC. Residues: CASSSPRTGEREQYF. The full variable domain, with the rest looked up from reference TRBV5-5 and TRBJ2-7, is DAGVTQSPTHLIKTRGQQVTLRCSPISGHKSVSWYQQVLGQGPQFIFQYYEKEERGRGNFPDRFSARQFPNYSSELNVNALLLGDSALYLCASSSPRTGEREQYFGPGTRLTVT.

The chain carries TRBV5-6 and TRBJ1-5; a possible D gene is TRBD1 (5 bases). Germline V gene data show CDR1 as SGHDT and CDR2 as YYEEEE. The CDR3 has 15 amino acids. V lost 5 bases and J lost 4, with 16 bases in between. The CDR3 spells CASSRRQGRNQPQHF. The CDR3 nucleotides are TGTGCCAGCAGTCGCCGGCAGGGTCGAAATCAGCCCCAGCATTTT.

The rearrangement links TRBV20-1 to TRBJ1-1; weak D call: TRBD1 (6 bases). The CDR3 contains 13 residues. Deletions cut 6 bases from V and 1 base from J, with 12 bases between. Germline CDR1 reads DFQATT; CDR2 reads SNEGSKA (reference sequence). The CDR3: CSAIEGGNTEAFF. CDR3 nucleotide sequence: TGCAGTGCCATAGAGGGGGGGAACACTGAAGCTTTCTTT.

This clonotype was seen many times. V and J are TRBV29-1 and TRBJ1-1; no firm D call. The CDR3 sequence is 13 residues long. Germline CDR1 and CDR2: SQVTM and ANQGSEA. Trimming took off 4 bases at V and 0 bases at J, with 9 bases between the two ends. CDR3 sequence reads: CSVVRPMNTEAFF. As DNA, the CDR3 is TGCAGCGTTGTGCGTCCAATGAACACTGAAGCTTTCTTT. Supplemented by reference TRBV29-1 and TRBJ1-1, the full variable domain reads SAVISQKPSRDICQRGTSLTIQCQVDSQVTMMFWYRQQPGQSLTLIATANQGSEATYESGFVIDKFPISRPNLTFSTLTVSNMSPEDSSIYLCSVVRPMNTEAFFGQGTRLTVV.

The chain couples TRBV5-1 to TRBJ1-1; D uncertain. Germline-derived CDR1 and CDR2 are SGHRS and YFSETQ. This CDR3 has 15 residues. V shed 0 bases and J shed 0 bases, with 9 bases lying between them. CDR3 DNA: TGCGCCAGCAGCTTGGTTGTAGGAATGAACACTGAAGCTTTCTTT. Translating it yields CASSLVVGMNTEAFF. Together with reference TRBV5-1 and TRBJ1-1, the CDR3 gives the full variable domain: KAGVTQTPRYLIKTRGQQVTLSCSPISGHRSVSWYQQTPGQGLQFLFEYFSETQRNKGNFPGRFSGRQFSNSRSEMNVSTLELGDSALYLCASSLVVGMNTEAFFGQGTRLTVV.

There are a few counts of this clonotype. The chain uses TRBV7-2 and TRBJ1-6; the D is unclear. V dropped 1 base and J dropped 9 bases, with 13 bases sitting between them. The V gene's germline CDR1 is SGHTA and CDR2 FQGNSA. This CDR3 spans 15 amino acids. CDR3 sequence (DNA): TGTGCCAGCAGCTTAGAGGGCTGGTTTATTTCACCCCTCCACTTT. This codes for CASSLEGWFISPLHF.

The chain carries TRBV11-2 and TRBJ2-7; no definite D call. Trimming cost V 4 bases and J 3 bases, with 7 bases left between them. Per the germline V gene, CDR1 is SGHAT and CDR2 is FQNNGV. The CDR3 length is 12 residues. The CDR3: CASSSFSYEQYF. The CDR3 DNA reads TGTGCCAGCAGCTCCTTTAGCTACGAGCAGTACTTC. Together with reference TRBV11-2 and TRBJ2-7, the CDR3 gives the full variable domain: EAGVAQSPRYKIIEKRQSVAFWCNPISGHATLYWYQQILGQGPKLLIQFQNNGVVDDSQLPKDRFSAERLKGVDSTLKIQPAKLEDSAVYLCASSSFSYEQYFGPGTRLTVT.

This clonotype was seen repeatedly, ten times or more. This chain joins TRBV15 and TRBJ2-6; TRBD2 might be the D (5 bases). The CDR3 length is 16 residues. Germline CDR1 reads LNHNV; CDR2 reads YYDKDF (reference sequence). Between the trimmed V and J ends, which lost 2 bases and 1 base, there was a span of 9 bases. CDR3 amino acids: CATSRTGGSGANVLTF. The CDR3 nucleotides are TGTGCCACCAGCAGAACCGGAGGTTCTGGGGCCAACGTCCTGACTTTC. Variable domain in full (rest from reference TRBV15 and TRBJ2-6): DAMVIQNPRYQVTQFGKPVTLSCSQTLNHNVMYWYQQKSSQAPKLLFHYYDKDFNNEADTPDNFQSRRPNTSFCFLDIRSPGLGDTAMYLCATSRTGGSGANVLTFGAGSRLTVL.

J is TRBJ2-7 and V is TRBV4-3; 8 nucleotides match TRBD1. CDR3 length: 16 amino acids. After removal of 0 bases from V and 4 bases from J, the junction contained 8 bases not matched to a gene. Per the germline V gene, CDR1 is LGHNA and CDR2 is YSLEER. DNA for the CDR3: TGCGCCAGCAGCCAAGATGCGGCAGGGGGCAGATACGAGCAGTACTTC. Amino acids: CASSQDAAGGRYEQYF.

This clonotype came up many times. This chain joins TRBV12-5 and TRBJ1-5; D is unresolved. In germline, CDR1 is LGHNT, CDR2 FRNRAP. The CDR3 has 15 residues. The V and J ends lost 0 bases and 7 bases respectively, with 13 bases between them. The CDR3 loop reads CASGLVLGGYQPQHF. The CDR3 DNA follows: TGTGCTAGTGGTTTGGTACTAGGAGGGTACCAGCCCCAGCATTTT.